The clone carrying this T cell receptor beta chain has only a few counts. Antigen specificity is unknown. V was clipped by 3 bases and J by 8 bases; unmatched bases: 6. The CDR3 has 13 amino acids. Per the germline V gene, CDR1 is SEHNR and CDR2 is FQNEAQ (reference sequence). Profiling relied on immunoSEQ multiplex PCR, and the TCRdb table lists in-frame clones only, not all of them. The sample contains tens of thousands of clones, approximately 80% of which appear only once. The sample comes from a study of neoadjuvant nivolumab and ipilimumab in lung cancer. Study findings and constraints: TCR richness and clonality were higher in tumors than adjacent uninvolved lung.

This specimen was peripheral blood, taken before neoadjuvant nivolumab, alone or with ipilimumab. The clonotype originates from an adult with non-small cell lung cancer. V and J are TRBV7-9 and TRBJ1-2, with TRBD1 identical over 7 bases. The CDR3 DNA sequence: TGTGCCAGCAGCTTGGAACAGGGGACCGGCTACACCTTC. As protein: CASSLEQGTGYTF.